The TCR beta chain described here comes from a study of shared clonotypes between healthy human individuals. Study-level background: The study used three CD4 naive, three CD4 memory, two CD8 naive and one CD8 memory plate per donor.

Study-wide results and limits: Memory subsets generally showed smaller estimated richness than naive subsets did. Blood was the only sampled material, and tissue repertoires likely differ. Clonotypes shared by all four sorted-subset donors had higher generation probabilities than non-shared clonotypes.

Profiled with immunoSEQ multiplex PCR; TCRdb holds only in-frame clones, not every one. This table holds 1.5 million to 2.5 million clones, just under 95% found once. Of note for this clone: Its antigen is unknown.

CD45RO-negative cells were positively selected for CCR7, leaving out terminally differentiated effector memory CD45RA+ cells. The sequence derives from a man aged 18 to 29 in good health. Sequences were obtained from naive CD8+ T cells sorted from blood.

The CDR3 spells CASSLLRGNNEQFF. CDR3 nucleotide sequence: TGTGCCAGCAGTTTACTTAGGGGGAACAATGAGCAGTTCTTC. This chain links TRBV27 with TRBJ2-1, with D perhaps matching TRBD1 (6 bases). Germline V gene sequence: CDR1 MNHEY, CDR2 SMNVEV (reference sequence). V dropped 2 bases and J dropped 5 bases, with 10 bases sitting between them. The CDR3 is 14 residues long.